These 26 T cell receptor beta chains share one sample of origin, sequenced in a study of post-analysis software for immune sequencing data. Unique molecular identifiers were carried by the TCR beta cDNA libraries. MiXCR was run by TCRdb on the PCR reads, yielding one entry per CDR3 protein. In the table there are fewer than 850,000 distinct CDR3 sequences, around 27% of which are singletons. These TCRs' antigens remain unknown. General observations from the study: Roughly 5 TRBV segments were significantly more frequent in patients than in controls. TRBV5-6, TRBV5-1 and TRBV20-1 were among these segments.

The source material was blood. The source of these receptors is a girl between 10 and 17 years old with multiple sclerosis.

The chain combines TRBV7-2 with TRBJ2-4; D perhaps matches TRBD1 (6 bases). The DNA end is more similar to TRBJ2-7, so the J call may be wrong. The CDR3 has 14 residues. The V gene's germline CDR1 is SGHTA and CDR2 FQGNSA. CDR3 loop: CASSLQGPDYEQYF. CDR3 nucleotide sequence: TGTGCCAGCAGCTTACAGGGGCCAGACTACGAGCAGTACTTC.

V is TRBV3-1 and J is TRBJ2-7; D may match TRBD1 or TRBD2 (5 bases each). The V gene lost 4 bases and the J gene lost 1 base, with 14 bases spanning the gap. CDR1 and CDR2 from the germline V gene are LGHDT and YNNKEL (reference sequence). The CDR3 is 15 amino acids. The CDR3 nucleotides are TGTGCCAGCAGCCTTGGGACGGATCGATCCTACGAGCAGTACTTC. This translates into CASSLGTDRSYEQYF.

This sequence joins TRBV29-1 and TRBJ2-7; perhaps TRBD2 as D (6 bases). CDR1 and CDR2 from the germline V gene are SQVTM and ANQGSEA. This CDR3 comprises 13 residues. V was shortened by 4 bases and J by 3 bases, with 13 bases between the two germline ends. CDR3 in amino acids: CSVVGTSGYEQYF. DNA of the CDR3: TGCAGCGTTGTAGGGACTTCGGGCTACGAGCAGTACTTC.

This chain connects TRBV2 to TRBJ2-3; D is unclear. CDR1 is SNHLY, CDR2 FYNNEI, per germline. The CDR3 is 16 residues long. The V end was cut by 3 bases, the J end by 0 bases, with 13 bases between. DNA for the CDR3: TGTGCCAGCAGTGAGTTTGTGTATTCTAGCACAGATACGCAGTATTTT. Residues: CASSEFVYSSTDTQYF.

With respect to this clonotype: Possible read error: a much larger clone is one base away. The chain joins TRBV29-1 to TRBJ2-5, with D perhaps TRBD1 or TRBD2 (6 bases each). Trimming left V 7 bases short and J 1 base short, with 19 bases between. This CDR3 is 15 amino acids long. Germline loops: CDR1 SQVTM, CDR2 ANQGSEA. This chain's CDR3 is CSAKGGQLCQETQYF. For the CDR3, the DNA is TGCAGCGCCAAAGGGGGGCAGCTGTGCCAAGAGACCCAGTACTTC.

With regard to this clonotype: The junction and the germline gene differ at one end; a read error may be behind it. The V and J genes are TRBV12-3 or TRBV12-4 and TRBJ2-3, with 12 nucleotides matching TRBD1. This CDR3 has 16 residues. The CDR3 sequence: CASSLSGTGGTDAQYF. The CDR3 nucleotides are TGTGCCAGCAGTCTCAGCGGGACAGGGGGCACAGATGCGCAGTATTTT.

This clonotype was picked up many times. The chain employs TRBV29-1 and TRBJ2-3; possibly TRBD2 for D (7 bases). The CDR3 spans 15 residues. Trimming removed 4 bases at V and 4 bases at J, with 18 bases between. Germline V gives CDR1 SQVTM, CDR2 ANQGSEA. CDR3 in DNA: TGCAGCGTTGGATTGGGGGCGGGAGAGGCAGATACGCAGTATTTT. Its protein product is CSVGLGAGEADTQYF.

Notes on this clonotype: A read error may explain this, as a much larger clone is one base away. V gene TRBV5-1 combines with J gene TRBJ2-1; D is tentatively TRBD1 or TRBD2 (5 bases each). Looked up from germline, CDR1 is SGHRS and CDR2 is YFSETQ. The CDR3 has 12 residues. The CDR3 sequence: CASSWDGAERFF. As DNA, the CDR3 is TGCGCCAGCAGCTGGGACGGGGCGGAGCGGTTCTTC.

The chain links TRBV20-1 to TRBJ1-1; tentative D call: TRBD1 (5 bases). The ends were cut back, 4 bases at V and 1 base at J, with 10 bases in the middle. CDR1 is DFQATT and CDR2 is SNEGSKA in the germline V gene (reference sequence). The CDR3 has 13 amino acids. The chain's CDR3 is CSATPGGNTEAFF. In DNA form, the CDR3 reads TGCAGTGCTACCCCTGGGGGGAACACTGAAGCTTTCTTT.

Only a few counts were recorded for this clonotype. This sequence joins TRBV20-1 and TRBJ1-1, with D maybe TRBD1 (6 bases). CDR3 length: 15 amino acids. V was clipped by 5 bases and J by 1 base, with 17 bases between them. Per the germline V gene, CDR1 is DFQATT and CDR2 is SNEGSKA (reference sequence). The CDR3 is CSAGELTGRNTEAFF. The CDR3 coding sequence is TGCAGTGCTGGGGAATTGACAGGACGGAACACTGAAGCTTTCTTT.

This clonotype was found many times. The chain has TRBV7-2 and TRBJ2-5; a weak D match, TRBD2 (5 bases). The germline CDR1 and CDR2 sequences are SGHTA and FQGNSA. This CDR3 region has 13 residues. V lost 1 base to trimming and J lost 6 bases, with 9 bases between them. The CDR3 here is CASSLVDGKTQYF. In DNA, the CDR3 is TGTGCCAGCAGCTTAGTAGACGGGAAGACCCAGTACTTC.

Concerning this clonotype: The junction departs from the called germline gene at one end, perhaps through a read error. The rearrangement joins TRBV28 to TRBJ1-5, with D possibly TRBD1 on 5 matching bases. This CDR3 comprises 18 residues. In germline, CDR1 is MDHEN, CDR2 SYDVKM. CDR3 residues: CASSDSSTCLKCNQSQHF. DNA of the CDR3: TGTGCCAGCAGTGACAGTTCTACCTGTTTGAAGTGCAATCAGTCCCAGCATTTT.

The table lists this clonotype with a few counts. The chain combines TRBV6-4 with TRBJ2-1, with D unclear. V lost 0 bases, J lost 8 bases, and 8 bases lay in between. The CDR3 covers 13 residues. The germline gives CDR1 MRHNA, CDR2 SNTAGT. DNA of the CDR3: TGTGCCAGCAGTGACTCCCTAGGGCATGAGCAGTTCTTC. Its protein is CASSDSLGHEQFF.

This clonotype was detected only a few times. The chain has TRBV20-1 and TRBJ2-1, with 12 bases identical to TRBD2. J lost 6 bases, V lost 6 bases, and 9 bases had no gene match. Germline CDR1 is DFQATT and CDR2 is SNEGSKA (reference sequence). This CDR3 region has 15 residues. The CDR3 sequence: CSAGQLAGGTNEQFF. CDR3 DNA: TGCAGTGCGGGCCAACTAGCGGGGGGAACCAATGAGCAGTTCTTC.

The V gene is TRBV15, the J gene TRBJ2-1, with D tentatively TRBD1 (5 bases). Trimming cost V 5 bases and J 5 bases, with 10 bases left between them. CDR3 length: 13 amino acids. Germline-derived CDR1 and CDR2 are LNHNV and YYDKDF (reference sequence). Written as DNA, the CDR3 is TGTGCCACCAGCTTTTCGGACAACAATGAGCAGTTCTTC. Its protein product is CATSFSDNNEQFF.

This chain joins TRBV4-3 and TRBJ2-1; 9 nucleotides agree with TRBD2. The CDR3 totals 17 residues. Germline loops: CDR1 LGHNA, CDR2 YSLEER. The J segment lost 9 bases and the V segment lost 0 bases, leaving 12 bases of the junction unmatched. Here the CDR3 DNA reads TGCGCCAGCAGCCAAGATCGATTAGCGGGAGAAGACTTTGAGCAGTTCTTC. It is translated as CASSQDRLAGEDFEQFF.

This clonotype was seen repeatedly, ten times or more. The V and J genes are TRBV29-1 and TRBJ2-7, with D maybe TRBD2 (6 bases). CDR1 SQVTM and CDR2 ANQGSEA come from the germline V gene. Trimming shortened V by 5 bases and J by 4 bases, and 15 bases separated the two germline ends. The CDR3 loop spans 13 amino acids. DNA of the CDR3: TGCAGCGTTTGGGGGGTGGATAGGTACGAGCAGTACTTC. Its translation is CSVWGVDRYEQYF.

This clonotype was counted a few times. V usage is TRBV20-1 and J usage is TRBJ2-7; weak D call: TRBD1 (5 bases). The germline gives CDR1 DFQATT, CDR2 SNEGSKA (reference sequence). Trimming shortened V by 1 base and J by 2 bases, and 15 bases separated the two germline ends. This CDR3 region has 15 residues. Here the CDR3 reads CSARAPDSTPYEQYF. The CDR3 DNA follows: TGCAGTGCTAGAGCCCCCGACAGCACCCCCTACGAGCAGTACTTC.

This clonotype was picked up a small number of times. This chain uses TRBV4-3 with TRBJ2-3, with 7 bases lining up with TRBD2. V trimming: 0 bases; J trimming: 2 bases; junction bases outside the gene matches: 5. Germline loops: CDR1 LGHNA, CDR2 YSLEER. The CDR3 spans 16 residues. The CDR3 reads CASSQDKAGPTDTQYF. DNA of the CDR3: TGCGCCAGCAGCCAAGATAAAGCGGGGCCCACAGATACGCAGTATTTT.

The genes are TRBV9 and TRBJ2-2, with TRBD2 identical over 8 bases. Germline lookup yields CDR1 SGDLS and CDR2 YYNGEE. Germline trimming cut 3 bases from V and 5 bases from J; bases unmatched to any gene: 30. The CDR3 consists of 23 residues. CDR3 nucleotide sequence: TGTGCCAGCAGCGCCCTGGAAGAATTAAGGCCCGCTTGGCGGGGGGCTTGGACCGGGGAGCTGTTTTTT. Residues: CASSALEELRPAWRGAWTGELFF.

This chain joins TRBV28 and TRBJ1-5; TRBD1 agrees at 9 bases. This CDR3 is built from 15 residues. The ends lost 6 bases at V and 3 bases at J; junction bases unmatched: 6. Germline V gene lookup returns CDR1 MDHEN and CDR2 SYDVKM. CDR3 in DNA: TGTGCCAGCAGACCGACAGGGGGATTCAATCAGCCCCAGCATTTT. Its protein is CASRPTGGFNQPQHF.

A word on this clonotype: Possible read error: a much larger clone is one base away. This chain links TRBV7-6 with TRBJ2-7; 9 bases agree with TRBD2. The CDR3 is 16 amino acids. Germline V gene sequence: CDR1 SGHVS, CDR2 FNYEAQ. The CDR3 region is CACSLGGTSRLREQYF. The CDR3 DNA follows: TGTGCCTGCAGCTTAGGTGGGACTAGCCGGCTGCGGGAGCAGTACTTC.

In this sample, this clonotype turned up a few times. The chain uses TRBV6-2 or TRBV6-3 and TRBJ2-5, with D uncertain. The germline CDR1 and CDR2 sequences are MNHEY and SVGEGT. The V gene lost 7 bases and the J gene lost 7 bases, with 13 bases spanning the gap. This CDR3 has 12 residues. The CDR3 DNA sequence: TGTGCCAGCACGACGGACGGACGGACCCAGTACTTC. It translates to CASTTDGRTQYF.

The chain uses TRBV12-5 and TRBJ2-1, with no clear D. The CDR3 runs to 13 residues. The V gene lost 7 bases and the J gene lost 11 bases, with 18 bases spanning the gap. Germline V lookup: CDR1 LGHNT, CDR2 FRNRAP. Here the CDR3 reads CASEGSAERKQFF. Written as DNA, the CDR3 is TGTGCTAGTGAGGGCTCCGCGGAGAGGAAGCAGTTCTTC.

The CDR3: CASSTMGLLSTDTQYF. The CDR3 region has the DNA TGTGCCAGCAGCACCATGGGCCTTCTAAGCACAGATACGCAGTATTTT. This sequence joins TRBV12-3 or TRBV12-4 and TRBJ2-3; D not certain. This CDR3 contains 16 residues. V was clipped by 6 bases and J by 0 bases, with 16 bases between them.

The rearrangement uses TRBV29-1 and TRBJ2-4; no clear D gene. The CDR3 extends over 14 amino acids. V dropped 7 bases and J dropped 2 bases, with 15 bases sitting between them. The germline V gene encodes CDR1 SQVTM and CDR2 ANQGSEA. The CDR3 bases are TGCAGCGCTACGGGTGGGGAAACCAAAAACATTCAGTACTTC. Translated: CSATGGETKNIQYF.